This T cell receptor (beta chain) is drawn from a study of chemoradiotherapy in HPV16-positive cancers. Using immunoSEQ multiplex PCR, the repertoire was profiled, and TCRdb retains in-frame clones only, with some absent. Among about 15,000 clones, approximately 75% were seen once, and the ten largest hold over 7.5%. This TCR came from a human donor with HPV-associated anogenital cancer. This material was collected from a patient who underwent chemoradiotherapy.

In DNA, the CDR3 is TGTGCCAGCAGTTACTCGAAGGCAGGGTCGTACGGCTACACCTTC. Its translation is CASSYSKAGSYGYTF. The V call is TRBV6-5, the J call TRBJ1-2; tentative D call: TRBD1 (5 bases). Germline assignment: CDR1 MNHEY and CDR2 SVGAGI. The CDR3 spans 15 residues. V dropped 0 bases and J dropped 8 bases, with 16 bases sitting between them.